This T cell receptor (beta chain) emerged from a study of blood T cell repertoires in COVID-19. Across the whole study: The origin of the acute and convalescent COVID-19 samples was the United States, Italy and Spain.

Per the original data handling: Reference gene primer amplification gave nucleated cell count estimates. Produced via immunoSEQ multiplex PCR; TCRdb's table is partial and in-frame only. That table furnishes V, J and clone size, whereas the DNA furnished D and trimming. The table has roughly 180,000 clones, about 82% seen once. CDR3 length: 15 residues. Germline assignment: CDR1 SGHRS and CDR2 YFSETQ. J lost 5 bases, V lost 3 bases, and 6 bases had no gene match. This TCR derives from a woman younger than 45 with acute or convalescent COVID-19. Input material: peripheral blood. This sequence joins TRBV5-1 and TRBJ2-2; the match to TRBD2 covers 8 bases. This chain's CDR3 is CASSSGLAGTGELFF. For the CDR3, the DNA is TGCGCCAGCAGCTCTGGACTAGCTGGGACCGGGGAGCTGTTTTTT. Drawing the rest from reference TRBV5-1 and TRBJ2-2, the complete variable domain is KAGVTQTPRYLIKTRGQQVTLSCSPISGHRSVSWYQQTPGQGLQFLFEYFSETQRNKGNFPGRFSGRQFSNSRSEMNVSTLELGDSALYLCASSSGLAGTGELFFGEGSRLTVL.